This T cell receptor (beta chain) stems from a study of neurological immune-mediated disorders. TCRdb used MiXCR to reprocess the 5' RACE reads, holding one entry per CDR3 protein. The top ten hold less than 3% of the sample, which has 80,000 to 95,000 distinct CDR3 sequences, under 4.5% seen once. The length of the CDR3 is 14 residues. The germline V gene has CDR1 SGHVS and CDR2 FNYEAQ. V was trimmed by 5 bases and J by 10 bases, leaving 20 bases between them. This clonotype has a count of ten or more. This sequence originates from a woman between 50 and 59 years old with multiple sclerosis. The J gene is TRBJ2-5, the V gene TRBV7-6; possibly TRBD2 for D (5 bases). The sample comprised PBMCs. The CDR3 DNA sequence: TGTGCCAGCAGCCCCCCCCCGGGGAAGGGCTACCAGTACTTC. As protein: CASSPPPGKGYQYF.